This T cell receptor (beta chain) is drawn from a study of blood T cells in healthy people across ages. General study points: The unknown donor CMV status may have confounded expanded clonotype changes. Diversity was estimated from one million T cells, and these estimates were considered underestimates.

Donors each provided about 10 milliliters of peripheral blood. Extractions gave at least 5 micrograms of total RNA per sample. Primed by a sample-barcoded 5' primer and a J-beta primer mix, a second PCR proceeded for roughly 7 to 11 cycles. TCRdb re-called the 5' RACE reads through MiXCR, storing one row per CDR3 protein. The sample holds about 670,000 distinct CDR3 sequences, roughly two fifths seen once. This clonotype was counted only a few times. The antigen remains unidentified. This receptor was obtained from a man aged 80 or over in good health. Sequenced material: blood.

The CDR3 bases are TGTGCCAGCAGCCAATCGTACCAAGAGACCCAGTACTTC. Its translation is CASSQSYQETQYF. The genes are TRBV7-2 and TRBJ2-5, with D uncertain. Germline assignment: CDR1 SGHTA and CDR2 FQGNSA. The CDR3 contains 13 residues. Trimming left V 5 bases short and J 0 bases short, with 7 bases between.